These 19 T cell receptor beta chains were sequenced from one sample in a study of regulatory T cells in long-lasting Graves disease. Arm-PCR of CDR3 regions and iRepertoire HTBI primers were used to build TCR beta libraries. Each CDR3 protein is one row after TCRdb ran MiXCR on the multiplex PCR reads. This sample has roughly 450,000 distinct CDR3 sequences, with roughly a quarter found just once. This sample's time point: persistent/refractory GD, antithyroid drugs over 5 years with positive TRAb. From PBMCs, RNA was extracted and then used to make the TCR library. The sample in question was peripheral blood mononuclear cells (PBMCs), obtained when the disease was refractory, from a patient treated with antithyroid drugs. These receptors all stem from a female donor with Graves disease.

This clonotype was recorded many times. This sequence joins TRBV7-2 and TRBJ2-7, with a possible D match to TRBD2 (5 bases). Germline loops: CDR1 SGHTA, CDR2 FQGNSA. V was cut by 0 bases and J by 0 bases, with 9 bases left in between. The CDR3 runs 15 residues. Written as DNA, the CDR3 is TGTGCCAGCAGCTTAGCTAGCGCGAGCTCCTACGAGCAGTACTTC. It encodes CASSLASASSYEQYF. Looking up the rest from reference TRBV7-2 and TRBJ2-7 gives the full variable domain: GAGVSQSPSNKVTEKGKDVELRCDPISGHTALYWYRQSLGQGLEFLIYFQGNSAPDKSGLPSDRFSAERTGGSVSTLTIQRTQQEDSAVYLCASSLASASSYEQYFGPGTRLTVT.

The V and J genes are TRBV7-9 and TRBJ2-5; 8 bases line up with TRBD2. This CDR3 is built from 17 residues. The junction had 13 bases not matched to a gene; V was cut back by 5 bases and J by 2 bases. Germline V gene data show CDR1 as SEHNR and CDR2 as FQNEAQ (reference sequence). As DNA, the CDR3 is TGTGCCAGCAGCCCCCGCGGGGCTAGCGGGCGACAAGAGACCCAGTACTTC. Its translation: CASSPRGASGRQETQYF.

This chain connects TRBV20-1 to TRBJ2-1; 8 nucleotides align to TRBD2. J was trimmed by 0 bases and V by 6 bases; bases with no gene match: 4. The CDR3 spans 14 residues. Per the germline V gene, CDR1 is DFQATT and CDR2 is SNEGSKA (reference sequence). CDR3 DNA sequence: TGCAGTGCCCACAGCGGGAGCTCCTACAATGAGCAGTTCTTC. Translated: CSAHSGSSYNEQFF.

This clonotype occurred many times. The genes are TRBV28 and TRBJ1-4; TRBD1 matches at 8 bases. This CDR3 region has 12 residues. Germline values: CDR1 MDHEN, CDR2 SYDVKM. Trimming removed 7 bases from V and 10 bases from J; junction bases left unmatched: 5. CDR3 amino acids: CASTDRAGKLFF. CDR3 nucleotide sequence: TGTGCCAGCACGGACAGGGCCGGAAAACTGTTTTTT.

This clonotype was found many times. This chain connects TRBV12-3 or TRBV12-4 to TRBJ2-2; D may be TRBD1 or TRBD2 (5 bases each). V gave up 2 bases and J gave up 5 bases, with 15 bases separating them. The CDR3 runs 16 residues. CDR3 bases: TGTGCCAGCAGTTTAAAGGGGAGTGTTAGGACCGGGGAGCTGTTTTTT. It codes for CASSLKGSVRTGELFF.

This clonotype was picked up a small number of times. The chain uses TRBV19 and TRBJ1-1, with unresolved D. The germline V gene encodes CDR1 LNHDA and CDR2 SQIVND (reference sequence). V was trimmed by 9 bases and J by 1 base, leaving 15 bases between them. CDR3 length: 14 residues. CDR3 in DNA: TGTGCCAGGGAAGAGGGTGGGGAGAACACTGAAGCTTTCTTT. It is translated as CAREEGGENTEAFF.

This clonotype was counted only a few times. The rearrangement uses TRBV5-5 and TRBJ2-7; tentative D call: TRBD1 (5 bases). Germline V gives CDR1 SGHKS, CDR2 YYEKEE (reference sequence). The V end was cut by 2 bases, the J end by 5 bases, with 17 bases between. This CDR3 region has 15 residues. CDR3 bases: TGTGCCAGCAGCTTAACTCCCAGGGTAGTCGACGAGCAGTACTTC. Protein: CASSLTPRVVDEQYF.

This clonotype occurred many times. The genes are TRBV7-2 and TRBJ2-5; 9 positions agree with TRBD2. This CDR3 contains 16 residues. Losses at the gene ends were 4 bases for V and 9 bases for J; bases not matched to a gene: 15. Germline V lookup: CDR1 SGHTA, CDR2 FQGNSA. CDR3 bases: TGTGCCAGCAGCTCCCTTAGACTAGCGGTAGGGGAGGCCCAGTACTTC. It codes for CASSSLRLAVGEAQYF.

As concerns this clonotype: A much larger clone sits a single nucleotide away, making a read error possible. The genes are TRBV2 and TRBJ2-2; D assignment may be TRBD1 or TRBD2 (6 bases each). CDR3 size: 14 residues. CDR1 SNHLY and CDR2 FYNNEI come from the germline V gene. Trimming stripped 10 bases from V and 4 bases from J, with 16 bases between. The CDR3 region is CANKGGLATGELFF. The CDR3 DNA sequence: TGTGCCAACAAGGGGGGATTAGCCACCGGGGAGCTGTTTTTT.

In DNA, the CDR3 is TGTGCCAGCCACCCCGGAGGCGGGAGCTACAATGAGCAGTTCTTC. This encodes CASHPGGGSYNEQFF. J is TRBJ2-1 and V is TRBV2; 7 bases fit TRBD2. Germline lookup yields CDR1 SNHLY and CDR2 FYNNEI. V dropped 8 bases and J dropped 3; count of bases not matched to a gene: 10. The CDR3 covers 15 residues.

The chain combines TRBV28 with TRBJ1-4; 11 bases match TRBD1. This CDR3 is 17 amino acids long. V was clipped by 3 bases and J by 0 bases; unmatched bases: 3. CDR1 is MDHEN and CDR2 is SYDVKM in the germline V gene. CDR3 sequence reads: CASSLGTGGATNEKLFF. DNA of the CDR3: TGTGCCAGCAGTTTGGGGACAGGGGGTGCAACTAATGAAAAACTGTTTTTT.

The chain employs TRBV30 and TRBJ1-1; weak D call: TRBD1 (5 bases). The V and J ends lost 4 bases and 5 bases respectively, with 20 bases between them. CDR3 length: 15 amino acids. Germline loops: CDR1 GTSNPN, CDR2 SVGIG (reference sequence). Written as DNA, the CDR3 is TGTGCCTGGACTCGGGCGTCAACAGGACGTACTGAAGCTTTCTTT. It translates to CAWTRASTGRTEAFF.

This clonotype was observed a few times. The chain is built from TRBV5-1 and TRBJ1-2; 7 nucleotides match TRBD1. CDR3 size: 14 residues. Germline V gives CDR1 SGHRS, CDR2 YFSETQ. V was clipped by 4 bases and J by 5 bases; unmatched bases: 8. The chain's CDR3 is CASSEGTVGYGYTF. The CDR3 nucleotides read TGCGCCAGCAGCGAAGGGACAGTCGGGTATGGCTACACCTTC.

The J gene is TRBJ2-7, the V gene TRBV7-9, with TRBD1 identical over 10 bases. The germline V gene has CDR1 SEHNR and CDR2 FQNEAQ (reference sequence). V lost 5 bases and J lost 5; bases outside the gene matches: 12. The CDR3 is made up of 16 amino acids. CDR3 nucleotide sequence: TGTGCCAGCAGCCGTCTCAAGGGACAGGGGATCCACGAGCAGTACTTC. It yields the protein CASSRLKGQGIHEQYF. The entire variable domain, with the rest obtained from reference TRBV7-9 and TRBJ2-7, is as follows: DTGVSQNPRHKITKRGQNVTFRCDPISEHNRLYWYRQTLGQGPEFLTYFQNEAQLEKSRLLSDRFSAERPKGSFSTLEIQRTEQGDSAMYLCASSRLKGQGIHEQYFGPGTRLTVT.

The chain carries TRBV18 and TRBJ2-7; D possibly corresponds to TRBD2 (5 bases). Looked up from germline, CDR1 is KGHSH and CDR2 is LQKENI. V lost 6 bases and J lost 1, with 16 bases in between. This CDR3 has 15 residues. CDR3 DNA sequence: TGTGCCAGCTCTCCTGGCAAGACTAATTCCTACGAGCAGTACTTC. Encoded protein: CASSPGKTNSYEQYF.

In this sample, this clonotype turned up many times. The chain's CDR3 is CAWDGTHSNQPQHF. In DNA form, the CDR3 reads TGTGCCTGGGACGGGACACATAGCAATCAGCCCCAGCATTTT. The rearrangement joins TRBV30 to TRBJ1-5; D is perhaps TRBD1 (6 bases). The V end was cut by 5 bases, the J end by 0 bases, with 11 bases between. Looked up from germline, CDR1 is GTSNPN and CDR2 is SVGIG (reference sequence). The CDR3 extends over 14 amino acids.

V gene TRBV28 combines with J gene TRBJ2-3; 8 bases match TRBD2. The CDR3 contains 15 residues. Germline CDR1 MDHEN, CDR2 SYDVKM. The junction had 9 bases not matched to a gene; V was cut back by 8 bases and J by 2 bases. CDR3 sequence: CASRNSGMATDTQYF. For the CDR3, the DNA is TGTGCCAGCCGGAATAGCGGGATGGCCACAGATACGCAGTATTTT.

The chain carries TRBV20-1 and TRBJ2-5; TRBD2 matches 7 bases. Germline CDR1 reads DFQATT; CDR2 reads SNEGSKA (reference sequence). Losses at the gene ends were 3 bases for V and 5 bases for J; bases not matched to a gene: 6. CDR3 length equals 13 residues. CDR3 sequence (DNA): TGCAGTGCTAGCGTGGGGGGGAGTGAGACCCAGTACTTC. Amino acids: CSASVGGSETQYF.

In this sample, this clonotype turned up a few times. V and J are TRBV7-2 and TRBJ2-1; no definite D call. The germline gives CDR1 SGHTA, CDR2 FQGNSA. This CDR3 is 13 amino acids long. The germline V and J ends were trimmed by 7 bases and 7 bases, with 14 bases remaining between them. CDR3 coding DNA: TGTGCCAGCACCTCCCCAGGTCGGAATGAGCAGTTCTTC. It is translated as CASTSPGRNEQFF.